This TCR beta chain was retrieved from a study of T cell responses to AZD1222 COVID-19 vaccine. Notes on the study in general: Within unmutated variant regions lay the reported targets of nearly half of spike-specific TCRs. CD4 TCRs covered the whole spike, strongest at regions 160-218 and 743-854.

The CDR3 is 16 residues long. V gave up 2 bases and J gave up 0 bases, with 11 bases separating them. Germline CDR1 and CDR2: SNHLY and FYNNEI. Notes on this clone: Its target is unknown.

Second-dose groups at about 4 or about 12 weeks were pooled. This table comes from immunoSEQ multiplex PCR, and its TCRdb copy is limited to in-frame clones, with some not included. The sample has about 130,000 clones, roughly nine tenths seen once. The sample in question was peripheral blood, obtained 28 days after the second AZD1222 dose. The chain couples TRBV2 to TRBJ2-4, with D possibly matching TRBD2 (6 bases). The sequence was obtained from an adult who received the AZD1222 COVID-19 vaccine. CDR3 protein: CASSERSGLAKNIQYF. For the CDR3, the DNA is TGTGCCAGCAGTGAAAGGAGCGGGTTAGCCAAAAACATTCAGTACTTC.